The next 15 T cell receptor beta chains were all read from a single sample in a study of naive and memory T cell subsets. Study observations and caveats: A few larger clonotypes appeared in naive repertoires, especially CD8, possibly memory cells re-expressing CD45RA.

Two oligonucleotides, mixed equimolar, formed the beta constant-region primer covering TRBC1 and TRBC2. Four rounds of PCR amplified the ligated cDNA using nested alpha and beta constant-region primers plus SP2. From the UMI-ligation and nested PCR reads, TCRdb called clonotypes with MiXCR, one entry per CDR3 protein. Among 95,000 to 110,000 distinct CDR3 sequences listed, more than 12% were seen once. Their cognate antigens are unknown. Sequencing used naive CD8+ T cells from blood. All receptors derive from a human donor in good health.

The CDR3 protein is CATSDSAVGGPANTGELFF. The CDR3 DNA follows: TGTGCCACCAGTGACTCGGCGGTTGGGGGGCCAGCGAACACCGGGGAGCTGTTTTTT. The chain joins TRBV24-1 to TRBJ2-2; the D gene could be TRBD1 or TRBD2 (6 bases each). Germline V gene lookup returns CDR1 KGHDR and CDR2 SFDVKD. Trimming removed 4 bases at V and 0 bases at J, with 20 bases between. The CDR3 totals 19 residues.

The sample holds many counts of this clonotype. This sequence joins TRBV29-1 and TRBJ1-5; D call uncertain. The germline gives CDR1 SQVTM, CDR2 ANQGSEA. This CDR3 comprises 15 residues. The ends were cut back, 4 bases at V and 5 bases at J, with 18 bases in the middle. CDR3 in DNA: TGCAGCGTTGCTTCTGTTACTGGGAGAGATCAGCCCCAGCATTTT. It encodes CSVASVTGRDQPQHF.

The chain is built from TRBV10-3 and TRBJ2-2, with D perhaps given as TRBD1 or TRBD2 (5 bases each). The CDR3 is 14 amino acids. V was shortened by 0 bases and J by 5 bases, with 7 bases between the two germline ends. Per germline, CDR1 ENHRY and CDR2 SYGVKD. The CDR3 DNA is TGTGCCATCAGTGAGTCGTGGGGGACCGGGGAGCTGTTTTTT. The encoded protein is CAISESWGTGELFF.

V gene TRBV29-1 combines with J gene TRBJ2-7, with 8 bases aligning to TRBD1. The CDR3 has 15 amino acids. V gave up 0 bases and J gave up 5 bases; unmatched junction bases: 9. Germline CDR1 is SQVTM and CDR2 is ANQGSEA. The CDR3 nucleotides read TGCAGCGTTGAAGATCGGGCAGGGGGCTTGGACGAGCAGTACTTC. This codes for CSVEDRAGGLDEQYF.

This clonotype was counted a few times. The rearrangement joins TRBV5-1 to TRBJ2-2, with a weak D call TRBD1 (6 bases). V gave up 3 bases and J gave up 6 bases, with 21 bases separating them. This CDR3 has 17 residues. Looked up from germline, CDR1 is SGHRS and CDR2 is YFSETQ. The CDR3 is CASSSQQGAKGSGELFF. The CDR3 DNA is TGCGCCAGCAGCTCCCAACAGGGCGCCAAGGGATCCGGGGAGCTGTTTTTT.

At least ten counts were recorded for this clonotype. The chain has TRBV9 and TRBJ2-7; 8 bases line up with TRBD1. J lost 0 bases, V lost 4 bases, and 6 bases had no gene match. The germline CDR1 and CDR2 sequences are SGDLS and YYNGEE. The CDR3 spans 15 residues. CDR3 sequence reads: CASSLGTGSSYEQYF. CDR3 DNA: TGTGCCAGCAGCCTAGGGACAGGAAGCTCCTACGAGCAGTACTTC.

This clonotype has just a few counts. The chain has TRBV29-1 and TRBJ2-7, with D perhaps assigned TRBD1 or TRBD2 (5 bases each). V shed 2 bases and J shed 1 base, with 21 bases lying between them. CDR3 length: 17 amino acids. Germline V gene sequence: CDR1 SQVTM, CDR2 ANQGSEA. The CDR3 DNA sequence: TGCAGCGTTGAATCGTGGGTGGCAGGGAGTATTTCCTACGAGCAGTACTTC. It specifies CSVESWVAGSISYEQYF.

The gene calls are TRBV28 and TRBJ2-7, with no clear D. The germline CDR1 and CDR2 sequences are MDHEN and SYDVKM. The CDR3 loop spans 11 amino acids. V lost 3 bases to trimming and J lost 5 bases, with 5 bases between them. The CDR3 DNA reads TGTGCCAGCAGTTTTTTTCACGAGCAGTACTTC. Translating gives CASSFFHEQYF.

This clonotype was seen at least ten times. The rearrangement uses TRBV4-2 and TRBJ1-2; D is ambiguous. V was pared by 0 bases and J by 2 bases, with 13 bases between. CDR1 is LGHNA, CDR2 YNFKEQ, per germline. The CDR3 covers 16 residues. The CDR3, as DNA: TGTGCCAGCAGCCAAGATCTGGCTTACAGAAACTATGGCTACACCTTC. Protein: CASSQDLAYRNYGYTF.

This clonotype has ten or more counts. The chain links TRBV7-8 to TRBJ1-4; D gene uncertain. The germline V and J ends were trimmed by 5 bases and 0 bases, with 10 bases remaining between them. Germline loops: CDR1 SGHVS, CDR2 FQNEAQ. The CDR3 totals 15 residues. In DNA form, the CDR3 reads TGTGCCAGCAGCCTGGGATTTTCAACTAATGAAAAACTGTTTTTT. This encodes CASSLGFSTNEKLFF.

The table lists this clonotype with many counts. The gene calls are TRBV30 and TRBJ1-1, with TRBD1 as a possible D gene (5 bases). CDR1 and CDR2 from the germline V gene are GTSNPN and SVGIG (reference sequence). Trimming removed 5 bases at V and 2 bases at J, with 12 bases between. The CDR3 spans 13 residues. DNA for the CDR3: TGTGCCTGGGACCCAGGGCATAACACTGAAGCTTTCTTT. Its translation is CAWDPGHNTEAFF.

This chain joins TRBV4-3 and TRBJ2-7, with D unresolved. Trimming pared 0 bases from V and 7 bases from J, leaving 7 bases between. The CDR3 length is 12 residues. Per the germline V gene, CDR1 is LGHNA and CDR2 is YSLEER. The CDR3 sequence: CASSQDRNEQYF. The CDR3 DNA follows: TGCGCCAGCAGCCAAGACCGAAATGAGCAGTACTTC.

The sample holds a few counts of this clonotype. V is TRBV20-1 and J is TRBJ1-5, with D perhaps matching TRBD1 (6 bases). Trimming left V 1 base short and J 4 bases short, with 11 bases between. The CDR3 consists of 14 residues. Germline V gene data show CDR1 as DFQATT and CDR2 as SNEGSKA (reference sequence). CDR3 residues: CSARGTVLNQPQHF. DNA of the CDR3: TGCAGTGCTAGAGGGACAGTTTTAAATCAGCCCCAGCATTTT.

This clonotype showed up many times. This sequence joins TRBV20-1 and TRBJ1-1; weak D call: TRBD1 (5 bases). V was pared by 0 bases and J by 4 bases, with 12 bases between. From germline, CDR1 is DFQATT and CDR2 SNEGSKA (reference sequence). This CDR3 spans 14 amino acids. CDR3 protein: CSARDNRFGTEAFF. Here the CDR3 DNA reads TGCAGTGCTAGAGATAACAGGTTTGGCACTGAAGCTTTCTTT.

This clonotype was detected ten times or more. The CDR3 bases are TGTGCCAGCACCCTAACGGGACATGCCATCGACGAGCAGTACTTC. It specifies CASTLTGHAIDEQYF. V usage is TRBV6-2 or TRBV6-3 and J usage is TRBJ2-7; D may be TRBD1 (6 bases). The V gene lost 7 bases and the J gene lost 5 bases, with 21 bases spanning the gap. The germline V gene encodes CDR1 MNHEY and CDR2 SVGEGT. The CDR3 spans 15 residues.